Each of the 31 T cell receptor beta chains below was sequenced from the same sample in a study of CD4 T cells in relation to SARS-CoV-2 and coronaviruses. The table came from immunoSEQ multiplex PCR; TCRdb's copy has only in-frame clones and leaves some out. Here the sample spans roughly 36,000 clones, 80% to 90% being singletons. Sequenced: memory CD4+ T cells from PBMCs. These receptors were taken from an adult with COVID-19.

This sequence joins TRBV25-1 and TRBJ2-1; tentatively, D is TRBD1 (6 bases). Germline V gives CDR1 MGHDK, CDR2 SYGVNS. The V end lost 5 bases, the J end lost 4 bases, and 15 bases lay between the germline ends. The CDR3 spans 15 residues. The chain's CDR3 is CASSLQARGYNEQFF. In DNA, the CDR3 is TGTGCCAGCAGTCTTCAGGCAAGGGGGTACAATGAGCAGTTCTTC.

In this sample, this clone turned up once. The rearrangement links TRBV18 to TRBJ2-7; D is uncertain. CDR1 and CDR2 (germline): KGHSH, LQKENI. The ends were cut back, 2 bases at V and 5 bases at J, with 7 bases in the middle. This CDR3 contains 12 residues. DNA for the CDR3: TGTGCCAGCTCACCAGGAGTGGACGAGCAGTACTTC. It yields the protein CASSPGVDEQYF.

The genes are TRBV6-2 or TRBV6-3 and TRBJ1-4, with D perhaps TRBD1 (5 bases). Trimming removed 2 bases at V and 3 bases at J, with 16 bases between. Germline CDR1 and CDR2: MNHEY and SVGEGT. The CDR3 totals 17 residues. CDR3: CASSYPRGFPANEKLFF. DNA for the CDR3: TGTGCCAGCAGTTACCCGCGGGGGTTCCCGGCTAATGAAAAACTGTTTTTT.

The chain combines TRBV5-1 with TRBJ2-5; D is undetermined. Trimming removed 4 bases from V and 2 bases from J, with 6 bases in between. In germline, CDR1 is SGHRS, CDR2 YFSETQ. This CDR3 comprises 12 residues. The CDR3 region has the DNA TGCGCCAGCAGCCGGGCACAAGAGACCCAGTACTTC. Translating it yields CASSRAQETQYF.

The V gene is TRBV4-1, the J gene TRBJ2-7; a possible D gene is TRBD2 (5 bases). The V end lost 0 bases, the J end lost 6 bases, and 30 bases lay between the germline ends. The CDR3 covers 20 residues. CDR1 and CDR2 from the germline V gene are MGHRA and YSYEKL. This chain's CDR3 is CASSQEFIRGSIQDWSEQYF. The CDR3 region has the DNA TGCGCCAGCAGCCAAGAGTTTATTAGAGGGAGCATCCAGGATTGGTCCGAGCAGTACTTC.

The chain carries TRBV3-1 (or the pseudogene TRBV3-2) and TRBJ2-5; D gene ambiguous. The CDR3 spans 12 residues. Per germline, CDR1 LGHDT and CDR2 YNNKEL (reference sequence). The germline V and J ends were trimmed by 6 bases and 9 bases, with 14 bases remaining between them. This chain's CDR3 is CASSPYQRSQYF. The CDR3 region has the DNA TGTGCCAGCAGTCCCTACCAAAGGTCCCAGTACTTC.

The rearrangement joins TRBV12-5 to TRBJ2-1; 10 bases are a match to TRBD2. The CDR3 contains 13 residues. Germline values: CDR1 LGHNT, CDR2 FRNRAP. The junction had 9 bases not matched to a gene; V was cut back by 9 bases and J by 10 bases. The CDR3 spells CASRASGSGEQFF. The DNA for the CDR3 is TGTGCTAGCCGGGCTAGCGGGAGTGGGGAGCAGTTCTTC.

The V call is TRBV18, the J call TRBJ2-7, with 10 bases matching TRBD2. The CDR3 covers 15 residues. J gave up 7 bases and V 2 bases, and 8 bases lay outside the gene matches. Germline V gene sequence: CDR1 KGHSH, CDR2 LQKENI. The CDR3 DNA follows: TGTGCCAGCTCACCATCTAGCGGGAGTTTGTTTGAGCAGTACTTC. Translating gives CASSPSSGSLFEQYF.

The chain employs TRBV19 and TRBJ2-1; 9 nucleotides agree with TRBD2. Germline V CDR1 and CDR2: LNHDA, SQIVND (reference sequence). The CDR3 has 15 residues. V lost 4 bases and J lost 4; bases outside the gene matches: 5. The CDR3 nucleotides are TGTGCCAGTAGTAGATCTAGCGGGGCTTACAATGAGCAGTTCTTC. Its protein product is CASSRSSGAYNEQFF.

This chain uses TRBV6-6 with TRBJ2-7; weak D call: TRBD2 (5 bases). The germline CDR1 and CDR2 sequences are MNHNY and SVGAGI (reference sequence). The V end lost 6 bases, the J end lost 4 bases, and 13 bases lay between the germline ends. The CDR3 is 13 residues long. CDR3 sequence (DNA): TGTGCCAGCAGGGGGAGTGGGCAATACGAGCAGTACTTC. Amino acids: CASRGSGQYEQYF.

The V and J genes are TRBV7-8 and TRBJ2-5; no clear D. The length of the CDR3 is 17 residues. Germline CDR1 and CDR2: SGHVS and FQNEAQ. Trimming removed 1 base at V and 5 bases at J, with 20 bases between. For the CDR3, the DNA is TGTGCCAGCAGCTTAGTAGGGAAGAACCCTCTGGGGGAGACCCAGTACTTC. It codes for CASSLVGKNPLGETQYF.

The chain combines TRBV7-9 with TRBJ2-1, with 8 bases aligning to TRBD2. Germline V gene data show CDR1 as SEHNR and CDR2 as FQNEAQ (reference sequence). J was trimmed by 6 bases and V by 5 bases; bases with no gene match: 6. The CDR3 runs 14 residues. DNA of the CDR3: TGTGCCAGCAGCCCCAGAGGACTAGCCAATGAGCAGTTCTTC. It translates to CASSPRGLANEQFF.

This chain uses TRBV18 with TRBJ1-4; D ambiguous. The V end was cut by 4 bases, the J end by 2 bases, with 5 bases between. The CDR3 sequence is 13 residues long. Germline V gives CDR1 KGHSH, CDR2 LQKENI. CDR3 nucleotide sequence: TGTGCCAGCTCACGGGATACTAATGAAAAACTGTTTTTT. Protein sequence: CASSRDTNEKLFF. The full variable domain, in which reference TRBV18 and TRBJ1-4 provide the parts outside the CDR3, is NAGVMQNPRHLVRRRGQEARLRCSPMKGHSHVYWYRQLPEEGLKFMVYLQKENIIDESGMPKERFSAEFPKEGPSILRIQQVVRGDSAAYFCASSRDTNEKLFFGSGTQLSVL.

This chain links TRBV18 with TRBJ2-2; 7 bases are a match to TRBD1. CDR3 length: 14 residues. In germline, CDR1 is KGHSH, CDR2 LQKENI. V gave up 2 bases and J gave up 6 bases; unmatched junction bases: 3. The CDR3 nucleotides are TGTGCCAGCTCACCAACAGGGGCATCCGGGGAGCTGTTTTTT. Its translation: CASSPTGASGELFF. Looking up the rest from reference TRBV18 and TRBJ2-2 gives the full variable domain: NAGVMQNPRHLVRRRGQEARLRCSPMKGHSHVYWYRQLPEEGLKFMVYLQKENIIDESGMPKERFSAEFPKEGPSILRIQQVVRGDSAAYFCASSPTGASGELFFGEGSRLTVL.

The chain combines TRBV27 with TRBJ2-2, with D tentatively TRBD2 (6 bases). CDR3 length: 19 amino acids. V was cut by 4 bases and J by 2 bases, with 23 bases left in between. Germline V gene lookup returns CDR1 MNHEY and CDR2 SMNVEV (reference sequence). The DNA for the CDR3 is TGTGCCAGCAGTTGGTGGGGGTGGAGGGCAGGGTCCAACACCGGGGAGCTGTTTTTT. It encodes CASSWWGWRAGSNTGELFF.

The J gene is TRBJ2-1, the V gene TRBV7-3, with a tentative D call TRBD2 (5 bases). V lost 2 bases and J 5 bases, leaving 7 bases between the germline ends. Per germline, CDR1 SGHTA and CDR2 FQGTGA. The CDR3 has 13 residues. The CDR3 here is CASSLSADNEQFF. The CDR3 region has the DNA TGTGCCAGCAGCTTATCAGCGGACAATGAGCAGTTCTTC. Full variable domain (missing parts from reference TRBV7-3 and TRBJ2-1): GAGVSQTPSNKVTEKGKYVELRCDPISGHTALYWYRQSLGQGPEFLIYFQGTGAADDSGLPNDRFFAVRPEGSVSTLKIQRTERGDSAVYLCASSLSADNEQFFGPGTRLTVL.

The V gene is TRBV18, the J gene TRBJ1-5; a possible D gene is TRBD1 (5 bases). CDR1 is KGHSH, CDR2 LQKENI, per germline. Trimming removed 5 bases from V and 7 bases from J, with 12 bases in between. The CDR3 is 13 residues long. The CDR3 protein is CASSRGAEQPQHF. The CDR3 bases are TGTGCCAGCTCAAGAGGGGCCGAGCAGCCCCAGCATTTT.

CDR3 amino acids: CASGRNTEAFF. In nucleotides, the CDR3 is TGTGCCAGCGGCAGGAACACTGAAGCTTTCTTT. The J gene is TRBJ1-1, the V gene TRBV2; no firm D call. The V gene lost 8 bases and the J gene lost 1 base, with 5 bases spanning the gap. This CDR3 comprises 11 residues. The germline CDR1 and CDR2 sequences are SNHLY and FYNNEI.

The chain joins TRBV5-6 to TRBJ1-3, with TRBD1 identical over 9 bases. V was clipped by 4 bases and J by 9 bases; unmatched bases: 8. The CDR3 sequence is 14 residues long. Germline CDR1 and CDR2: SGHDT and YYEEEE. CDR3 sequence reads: CASSAGQGVGTIYF. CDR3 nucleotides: TGTGCCAGCAGCGCGGGACAGGGAGTCGGCACCATATATTTT.

This chain's CDR3 is CASNPSGTDTQYF. DNA of the CDR3: TGTGCCAGCAACCCTAGCGGTACAGATACGCAGTATTTT. The rearrangement uses TRBV9 and TRBJ2-3, with 7 bases matching TRBD2. From germline, CDR1 is SGDLS and CDR2 YYNGEE. This CDR3 contains 13 residues. The ends lost 6 bases at V and 3 bases at J; junction bases unmatched: 4.

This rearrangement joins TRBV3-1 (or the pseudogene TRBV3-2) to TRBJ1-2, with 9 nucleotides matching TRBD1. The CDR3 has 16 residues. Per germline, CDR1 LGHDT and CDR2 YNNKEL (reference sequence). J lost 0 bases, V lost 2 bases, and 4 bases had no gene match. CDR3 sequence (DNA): TGTGCCAGCAGCCAAACGGGACAGGGATCTAACTATGGCTACACCTTC. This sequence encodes CASSQTGQGSNYGYTF.

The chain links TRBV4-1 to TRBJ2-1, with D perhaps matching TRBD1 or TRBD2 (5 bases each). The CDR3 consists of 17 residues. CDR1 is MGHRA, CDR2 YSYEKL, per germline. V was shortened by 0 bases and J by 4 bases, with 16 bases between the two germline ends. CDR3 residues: CASSQDLGTKFYNEQFF. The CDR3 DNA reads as TGCGCCAGCAGCCAAGACCTCGGGACGAAATTTTACAATGAGCAGTTCTTC.

The CDR3: CASSLAAGEDTQYF. CDR3 DNA sequence: TGTGCCAGCAGCTTGGCAGCGGGAGAAGATACGCAGTATTTT. The V call is TRBV5-4, the J call TRBJ2-3, with 8 bases lining up with TRBD2. The CDR3 sequence is 14 residues long. Unmatched junction bases numbered 2, after V lost 0 bases and J lost 5 bases. The germline V gene encodes CDR1 SGHNT and CDR2 YYREEE (reference sequence).

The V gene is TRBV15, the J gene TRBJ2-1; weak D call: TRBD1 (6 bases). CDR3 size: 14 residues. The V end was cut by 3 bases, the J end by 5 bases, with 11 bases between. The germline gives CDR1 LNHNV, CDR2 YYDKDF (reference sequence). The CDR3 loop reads CATSRDSLHNEQFF. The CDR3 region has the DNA TGTGCCACCAGCAGGGACAGCCTTCACAATGAGCAGTTCTTC.

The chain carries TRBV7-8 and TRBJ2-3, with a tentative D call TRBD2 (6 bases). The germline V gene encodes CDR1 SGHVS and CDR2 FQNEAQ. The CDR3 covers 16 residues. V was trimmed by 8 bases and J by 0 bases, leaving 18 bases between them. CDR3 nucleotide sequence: TGTGCCAGCGGAGCGGATGGGGCGGGGAGCACAGATACGCAGTATTTT. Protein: CASGADGAGSTDTQYF.

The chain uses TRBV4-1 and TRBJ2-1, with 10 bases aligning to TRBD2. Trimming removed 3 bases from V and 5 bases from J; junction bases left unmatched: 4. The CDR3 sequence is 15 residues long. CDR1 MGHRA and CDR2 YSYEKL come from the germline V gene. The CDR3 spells CASSQYGTSDNEQFF. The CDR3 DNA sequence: TGCGCCAGCAGCCAGTACGGGACTAGCGACAATGAGCAGTTCTTC.

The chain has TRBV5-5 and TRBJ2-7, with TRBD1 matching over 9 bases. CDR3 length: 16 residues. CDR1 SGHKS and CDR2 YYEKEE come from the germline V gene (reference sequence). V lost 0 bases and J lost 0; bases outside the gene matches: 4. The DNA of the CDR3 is TGTGCCAGCAGCTTGGCGCGGGACAGGGCCTCCTACGAGCAGTACTTC. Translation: CASSLARDRASYEQYF.

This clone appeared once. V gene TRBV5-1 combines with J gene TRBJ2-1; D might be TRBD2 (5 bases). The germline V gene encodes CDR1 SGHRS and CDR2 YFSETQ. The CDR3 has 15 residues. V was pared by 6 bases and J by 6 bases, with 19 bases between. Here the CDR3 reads CASTDPSGMGNEQFF. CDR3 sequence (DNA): TGCGCCAGCACCGATCCCTCCGGGATGGGCAATGAGCAGTTCTTC.

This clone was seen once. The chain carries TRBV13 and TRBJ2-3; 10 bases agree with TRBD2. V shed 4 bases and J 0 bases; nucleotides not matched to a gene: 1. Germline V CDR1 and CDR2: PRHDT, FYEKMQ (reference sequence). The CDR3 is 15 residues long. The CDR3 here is CASSSSGRSTDTQYF. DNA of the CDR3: TGTGCCAGCAGCTCTAGCGGGAGAAGCACAGATACGCAGTATTTT.

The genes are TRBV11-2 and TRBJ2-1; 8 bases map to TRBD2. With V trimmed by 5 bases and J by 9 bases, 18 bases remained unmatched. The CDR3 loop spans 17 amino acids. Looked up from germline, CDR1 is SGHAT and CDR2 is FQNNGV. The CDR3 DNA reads TGTGCCAGCAGCCCATTAAAGCGGGAGAGAAATCTTGGTGAGCAGTTCTTC. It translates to CASSPLKRERNLGEQFF.

CDR3 region: CASSLGGQGQPQHF. CDR3 nucleotide sequence: TGCGCCAGCAGCTTGGGGGGGCAAGGTCAGCCCCAGCATTTT. The chain employs TRBV5-1 and TRBJ1-5; a possible D gene is TRBD1 (6 bases). The CDR3 is made up of 14 amino acids. Germline CDR1 reads SGHRS; CDR2 reads YFSETQ. The V gene lost 0 bases and the J gene lost 6 bases, with 10 bases spanning the gap.